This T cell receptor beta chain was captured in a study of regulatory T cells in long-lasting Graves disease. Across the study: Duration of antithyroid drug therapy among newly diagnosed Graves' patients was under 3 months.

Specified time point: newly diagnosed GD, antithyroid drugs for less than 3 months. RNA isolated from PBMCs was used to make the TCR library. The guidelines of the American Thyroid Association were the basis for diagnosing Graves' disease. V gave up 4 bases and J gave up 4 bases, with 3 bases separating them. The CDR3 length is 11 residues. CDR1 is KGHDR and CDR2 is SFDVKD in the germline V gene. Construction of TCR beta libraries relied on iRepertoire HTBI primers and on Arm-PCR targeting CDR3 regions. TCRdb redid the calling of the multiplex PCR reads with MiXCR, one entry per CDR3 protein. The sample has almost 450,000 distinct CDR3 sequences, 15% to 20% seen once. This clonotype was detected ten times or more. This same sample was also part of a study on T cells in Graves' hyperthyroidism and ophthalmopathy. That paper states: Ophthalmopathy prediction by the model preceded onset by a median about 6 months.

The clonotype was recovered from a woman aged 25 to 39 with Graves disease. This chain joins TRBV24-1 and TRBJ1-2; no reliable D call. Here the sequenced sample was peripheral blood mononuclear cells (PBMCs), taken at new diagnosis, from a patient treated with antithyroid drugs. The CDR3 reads CATSDSYGYTF. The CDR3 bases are TGTGCCACCAGTGACTCCTATGGCTACACCTTC.